Each of the 21 T cell receptor beta chains below was sequenced from the same sample in a study of shared clonotypes between healthy human individuals. Sequenced by immunoSEQ multiplex PCR; TCRdb stores in-frame clones only, minus some. The profile shows 950,000 to 1,100,000 clones, roughly 75% of them singletons. The sample comprised memory CD4+ T cells sorted from blood. Subset meaning: CD45RA-negative fraction. Source of these receptors: a man aged 18 to 35 in good health.

The V and J genes are TRBV10-2 and TRBJ2-3; D possibly corresponds to TRBD2 (6 bases). The V and J ends lost 3 bases and 0 bases respectively, with 10 bases between them. Germline CDR1 reads WSHSY; CDR2 reads SAAADI. The CDR3 runs 15 residues. CDR3 protein: CASSDRGTSTDTQYF. In nucleotides, the CDR3 is TGCGCCAGCAGTGACCGAGGGACTAGCACAGATACGCAGTATTTT.

Regarding this clone: A much larger clonotype is one base distant, so this may be a read error. The sample contains more than one DNA sequence encoding this CDR3. V and J are TRBV7-9 and TRBJ2-7; D ambiguous. This CDR3 is built from 12 residues. V was pared by 1 base and J by 2 bases, with 3 bases between. From germline, CDR1 is SEHNR and CDR2 FQNEAQ (reference sequence). CDR3 amino acids: CASSLGAYEQYF. The DNA of the CDR3 is TGTGCCAGCAGCTTAGGCGCCTACGAGCAGTACTTC.

V usage is TRBV5-1 and J usage is TRBJ1-6; D uncertain. Germline V lookup: CDR1 SGHRS, CDR2 YFSETQ. This CDR3 contains 13 residues. V was clipped by 6 bases and J by 5 bases, with 9 bases between them. The CDR3 sequence: CASTAPNNSPLHF. The CDR3 nucleotides are TGCGCCAGCACCGCGCCAAATAATTCACCCCTCCACTTT.

V is TRBV10-2 and J is TRBJ1-3; D ambiguous. This CDR3 spans 15 amino acids. CDR1 WSHSY and CDR2 SAAADI come from the germline V gene. Trimming cost V 3 bases and J 4 bases, with 13 bases left between them. CDR3 bases: TGCGCCAGCAGTGAAGGCAGACATCAGGGAAACACCATATATTTT. This codes for CASSEGRHQGNTIYF.

This clone appeared a single time. The CDR3 region has the DNA TGCGCCAGCAGCAACATTCAAGGGCGTGGGAATCTGAACACTGAAGCTTTCTTT. Its protein is CASSNIQGRGNLNTEAFF. This sequence joins TRBV4-1 and TRBJ1-1; no clear D. V shed 5 bases and J shed 0 bases, with 22 bases lying between them. CDR1 is MGHRA and CDR2 is YSYEKL in the germline V gene. CDR3 length: 18 residues.

The chain carries TRBV7-6 and TRBJ1-3; 7 bases fit TRBD1. Germline V gene lookup returns CDR1 SGHVS and CDR2 FNYEAQ. This CDR3 contains 17 residues. The ends lost 6 bases at V and 0 bases at J; junction bases unmatched: 11. CDR3 sequence: CASSPRGGGSSGNTIYF. CDR3 sequence (DNA): TGTGCCAGCAGTCCCCGAGGGGGCGGCAGCTCTGGAAACACCATATATTTT. Combining the CDR3 with reference TRBV7-6 and TRBJ1-3 gives the whole variable domain GAGVSQSPRYKVTKRGQDVALRCDPISGHVSLYWYRQALGQGPEFLTYFNYEAQQDKSGLPNDRFSAERPEGSISTLTIQRTEQRDSAMYRCASSPRGGGSSGNTIYFGEGSWLTVV.

The J gene is TRBJ1-3, the V gene TRBV4-3; 8 bases map to TRBD1. Germline assignment: CDR1 LGHNA and CDR2 YSLEER. CDR3 length equals 20 residues. V trimming: 0 bases; J trimming: 0 bases; junction bases outside the gene matches: 13. CDR3 sequence (DNA): TGCGCCAGCAGCCAAGACATCAGGGGACAGGTCCCGAGCTCTGGAAACACCATATATTTT. Translated: CASSQDIRGQVPSSGNTIYF.

The rearrangement links TRBV19 to TRBJ1-6; perhaps TRBD1 as D (6 bases). V shed 1 base and J shed 5 bases, with 6 bases lying between them. Germline assignment: CDR1 LNHDA and CDR2 SQIVND (reference sequence). The CDR3 runs 14 residues. Here the CDR3 reads CASSIGTDNSPLHF. DNA of the CDR3: TGTGCCAGTAGTATAGGGACAGATAATTCACCCCTCCACTTT. The whole variable domain, remainder taken from reference TRBV19 and TRBJ1-6, is DGGITQSPKYLFRKEGQNVTLSCEQNLNHDAMYWYRQDPGQGLRLIYYSQIVNDFQKGDIAEGYSVSREKKESFPLTVTSAQKNPTAFYLCASSIGTDNSPLHFGNGTRLTVT.

The CDR3 DNA is TGTGCCAGCTCACCTTACCAGGGAGAGGTGGAGACCCAGTACTTC. Translation gives CASSPYQGEVETQYF. The V gene is TRBV18, the J gene TRBJ2-5, with D possibly being TRBD1 or TRBD2 (5 bases each). V shed 3 bases and J shed 5 bases, with 16 bases lying between them. This CDR3 is built from 15 residues. Germline V gene data show CDR1 as KGHSH and CDR2 as LQKENI.

The chain uses TRBV20-1 and TRBJ2-1; D gene uncertain. CDR1 is DFQATT and CDR2 is SNEGSKA in the germline V gene (reference sequence). V shed 6 bases and J shed 3 bases, with 6 bases lying between them. The CDR3 length is 11 residues. CDR3 in amino acids: CSAEDYNEQFF. CDR3 in DNA: TGCAGTGCGGAAGACTACAATGAGCAGTTCTTC.

This clone was counted between two and nine times. This chain links TRBV6-5 with TRBJ2-1; TRBD2 matches 9 bases. V shed 6 bases and J 7 bases; nucleotides not matched to a gene: 7. There are 14 residues in the CDR3. Germline V gene sequence: CDR1 MNHEY, CDR2 SVGAGI. The CDR3 loop reads CASRHLAGKNEQFF. The CDR3 DNA is TGTGCCAGCAGACATCTAGCGGGGAAAAATGAGCAGTTCTTC.

The rearrangement joins TRBV2 to TRBJ2-3, with D perhaps assigned TRBD1 or TRBD2 (5 bases each). This CDR3 contains 15 residues. V gave up 6 bases and J gave up 0 bases, with 13 bases separating them. Germline values: CDR1 SNHLY, CDR2 FYNNEI. CDR3 DNA: TGTGCCAGCAGGGGGTGGGGGATTAGCACAGATACGCAGTATTTT. Its translation: CASRGWGISTDTQYF.

The chain employs TRBV6-6 and TRBJ2-7, with 10 bases fitting TRBD2. Losses at the gene ends were 5 bases for V and 5 bases for J; bases not matched to a gene: 6. Germline V gives CDR1 MNHNY, CDR2 SVGAGI (reference sequence). The CDR3 loop spans 14 amino acids. The CDR3 spells CASSLLAGPHEQYF. CDR3 in DNA: TGTGCCAGCAGTCTACTAGCGGGGCCCCACGAGCAGTACTTC.

The rearrangement uses TRBV19 and TRBJ2-1, with D perhaps TRBD2 (5 bases). Trimming shortened V by 4 bases and J by 0 bases, and 10 bases separated the two germline ends. This CDR3 is 15 amino acids long. The germline CDR1 and CDR2 sequences are LNHDA and SQIVND (reference sequence). The CDR3 DNA reads TGTGCCAGTAGTACGGATGGGAGCTCCTACAATGAGCAGTTCTTC. Residues: CASSTDGSSYNEQFF.

CDR3 in DNA: TGCGCCAGCAGCCAAGAAATTTGGAAGAAGGGACAGAACTATGGCTACACCTTC. Translation gives CASSQEIWKKGQNYGYTF. The chain employs TRBV4-1 and TRBJ1-2; 7 nucleotides align to TRBD1. The CDR3 contains 18 residues. The germline gives CDR1 MGHRA, CDR2 YSYEKL. Trimming removed 0 bases from V and 2 bases from J; junction bases left unmatched: 12.

The rearrangement joins TRBV19 to TRBJ1-2; 11 bases align to TRBD1. This CDR3 is built from 16 residues. Germline CDR1 and CDR2: LNHDA and SQIVND (reference sequence). V was clipped by 5 bases and J by 4 bases; unmatched bases: 9. CDR3 residues: CASSSLPGQGGYGYTF. The CDR3 DNA follows: TGTGCCAGTAGTTCCCTACCGGGACAGGGGGGCTATGGCTACACCTTC.

This clone has ten or more counts. The genes are TRBV5-1 and TRBJ2-3; 8 bases agree with TRBD2. V was clipped by 1 base and J by 4 bases; unmatched bases: 5. The CDR3 loop spans 15 amino acids. Germline V CDR1 and CDR2: SGHRS, YFSETQ. This CDR3 reads CASSLLNGGADTQYF. As DNA, the CDR3 is TGCGCCAGCAGCTTGTTGAACGGGGGGGCAGATACGCAGTATTTT. The full variable domain, in which reference TRBV5-1 and TRBJ2-3 provide the parts outside the CDR3, is KAGVTQTPRYLIKTRGQQVTLSCSPISGHRSVSWYQQTPGQGLQFLFEYFSETQRNKGNFPGRFSGRQFSNSRSEMNVSTLELGDSALYLCASSLLNGGADTQYFGPGTRLTVL.

This chain links TRBV2 with TRBJ1-6, with 8 positions matching TRBD1. This CDR3 is built from 15 residues. Germline V gene lookup returns CDR1 SNHLY and CDR2 FYNNEI. V trimming: 6 bases; J trimming: 6 bases; junction bases outside the gene matches: 7. CDR3 sequence: CASRGSGQGNSPLHF. The CDR3 nucleotides are TGTGCCAGCAGGGGGTCAGGACAGGGTAATTCACCCCTCCACTTT.

This clone turned up a few times. The chain employs TRBV6-1 and TRBJ2-1, with D possibly matching TRBD2 (6 bases). Trimming stripped 3 bases from V and 5 bases from J, with 11 bases between. CDR1 MNHNS and CDR2 SASEGT come from the germline V gene. The CDR3 runs to 14 residues. This CDR3 is CASSDYREDNEQFF. CDR3 sequence (DNA): TGTGCCAGCAGTGATTATAGGGAGGACAATGAGCAGTTCTTC.

V is TRBV5-1 and J is TRBJ2-5; 11 bases map to TRBD2. V shed 3 bases, J shed 5 bases, and the junction held 9 bases outside the gene matches. Germline V gene data show CDR1 as SGHRS and CDR2 as YFSETQ. This CDR3 spans 16 amino acids. This CDR3 reads CASSSTSGTGWETQYF. CDR3 nucleotides: TGCGCCAGCAGCTCGACTAGCGGGACCGGGTGGGAGACCCAGTACTTC.

In the case of this clone: Other DNA sequences in the same sample also yield this CDR3. J is TRBJ1-1 and V is TRBV5-1, with TRBD1 matching over 8 bases. The CDR3 runs to 13 residues. The germline V gene has CDR1 SGHRS and CDR2 YFSETQ. The V gene end was trimmed by 6 bases and the J gene end by 1 base; junction bases not matched to a gene: 2. The CDR3 region has the DNA TGCGCCAGCACCGGACAGGGGAACACTGAAGCTTTCTTT. Translation gives CASTGQGNTEAFF.